The 23 T cell receptor beta chains given below trace back to one sample, sequenced in a study of T-cell memory formation after mild COVID-19. TCRdb reprocessed the 5' RACE reads with MiXCR, giving one entry per CDR3 protein. Of 140,000 or so distinct CDR3 sequences in the sample, about 19% were seen once. The sequencing input was PBMCs or a T cell subset sorted from them (not recorded which). Source of these receptors: an adult woman who had mild COVID-19 (a few samples of this study predate the infection). Cell type and time point are not known.

The chain's CDR3 is CASSYAVNTEAFF. For the CDR3, the DNA is TGTGCCAGCAGTTACGCGGTGAACACTGAAGCTTTCTTT. The J gene is TRBJ1-1, the V gene TRBV6-2 or TRBV6-3, with unresolved D. Germline lookup yields CDR1 MNHEY and CDR2 SVGEGT. The CDR3 sequence is 13 residues long. Deletions cut 2 bases from V and 0 bases from J, with 4 bases between.

The genes are TRBV25-1 and TRBJ1-1, with D possibly TRBD1 on 6 matching bases. The CDR3 totals 12 residues. Germline values: CDR1 MGHDK, CDR2 SYGVNS. The ends were cut back, 6 bases at V and 7 bases at J, with 12 bases in the middle. For the CDR3, the DNA is TGTGCCAGCAGCCCGACAGGAGATGAAGCTTTCTTT. As protein: CASSPTGDEAFF.

This clonotype was seen only a few times. The gene calls are TRBV24-1 and TRBJ2-7; 9 nucleotides agree with TRBD1. Germline CDR1 is KGHDR and CDR2 is SFDVKD. CDR3 length: 15 amino acids. With 2 bases clipped from V and 3 bases from J, the junction kept 4 bases outside the gene matches. CDR3 sequence: CATSDSGQGHYEQYF. The CDR3 region has the DNA TGTGCCACCAGTGATTCGGGACAGGGCCACTACGAGCAGTACTTC.

Here the CDR3 DNA reads TGTGCCAGCGGGATGACTAGCGGAAAGAGCTCCTACGAGCAGTACTTC. Translated: CASGMTSGKSSYEQYF. The V gene is TRBV6-5, the J gene TRBJ2-7, with 9 bases identical to TRBD2. Germline values: CDR1 MNHEY, CDR2 SVGAGI. The CDR3 has 16 amino acids. Trimming at V came to 8 bases and at J to 0 bases, leaving 11 bases not matched to a gene.

This clonotype came up a few times. This chain joins TRBV12-3 or TRBV12-4 and TRBJ2-1, with 8 bases that match TRBD2. Trimming removed 7 bases from V and 2 bases from J; junction bases left unmatched: 7. The CDR3 extends over 15 amino acids. The CDR3 coding sequence is TGTGCCAGCAACTGGCGCGGGGGGCCCTACAATGAGCAGTTCTTC. It translates to CASNWRGGPYNEQFF.

Only a few counts were recorded for this clonotype. CDR3 bases: TGTGCCAGCAGCTTAGTCTCTAGCGGGAGGGCTGGTGAGCAGTTCTTC. This encodes CASSLVSSGRAGEQFF. V usage is TRBV7-2 and J usage is TRBJ2-1; 12 positions agree with TRBD2. J was trimmed by 9 bases and V by 1 base; bases with no gene match: 7. The CDR3 spans 16 residues. CDR1 is SGHTA and CDR2 is FQGNSA in the germline V gene. The variable domain in full, completed from reference TRBV7-2 and TRBJ2-1, reads GAGVSQSPSNKVTEKGKDVELRCDPISGHTALYWYRQSLGQGLEFLIYFQGNSAPDKSGLPSDRFSAERTGGSVSTLTIQRTQQEDSAVYLCASSLVSSGRAGEQFFGPGTRLTVL.

In its sample, this clonotype was seen a few times. The CDR3 region is CATSSGQGRPGANVLTF. Written as DNA, the CDR3 is TGTGCCACCAGTTCAGGACAGGGAAGGCCTGGGGCCAACGTCCTGACTTTC. The chain recombines TRBV24-1 with TRBJ2-6, with 8 bases that match TRBD1. The germline V gene encodes CDR1 KGHDR and CDR2 SFDVKD. There are 17 residues in the CDR3. V was clipped by 6 bases and J by 2 bases; unmatched bases: 8.

This clonotype was picked up many times. J is TRBJ2-3 and V is TRBV20-1, with unresolved D. Trimming cost V 1 base and J 1 base, with 9 bases left between them. This CDR3 region has 14 residues. CDR1 is DFQATT and CDR2 is SNEGSKA in the germline V gene (reference sequence). CDR3 residues: CSARAQPGTDTQYF. The CDR3, as DNA: TGCAGTGCTAGAGCCCAGCCGGGCACAGATACGCAGTATTTT.

The chain employs TRBV7-3 and TRBJ2-3, with D perhaps TRBD2 (5 bases). The V end lost 6 bases, the J end lost 4 bases, and 8 bases lay between the germline ends. Germline CDR1 is SGHTA and CDR2 is FQGTGA. This CDR3 spans 12 amino acids. The CDR3 region has the DNA TGTGCCAGCAGGGGGAGCGCAGATACGCAGTATTTT. This encodes CASRGSADTQYF.

This clonotype was counted a few times. V gene TRBV18 combines with J gene TRBJ2-1; 7 bases agree with TRBD2. The CDR3 extends over 14 amino acids. Germline assignment: CDR1 KGHSH and CDR2 LQKENI. The V gene end was trimmed by 2 bases and the J gene end by 9 bases; junction bases not matched to a gene: 7. The CDR3 nucleotides are TGTGCCAGCTCACCAGTGGGAGGGCCTAGTGAGCAGTTCTTC. Its translation: CASSPVGGPSEQFF. Complete variable domain (other parts from reference TRBV18 and TRBJ2-1): NAGVMQNPRHLVRRRGQEARLRCSPMKGHSHVYWYRQLPEEGLKFMVYLQKENIIDESGMPKERFSAEFPKEGPSILRIQQVVRGDSAAYFCASSPVGGPSEQFFGPGTRLTVL.

This clonotype was counted ten times or more. The rearrangement uses TRBV5-1 and TRBJ1-4, with 7 bases identical to TRBD1. Losses at the gene ends were 2 bases for V and 7 bases for J; bases not matched to a gene: 11. The germline V gene encodes CDR1 SGHRS and CDR2 YFSETQ. The CDR3 has 16 residues. The CDR3, as DNA: TGCGCCAGCAGCTTCCGAGGAGGGGGCGGGGGTGAAAAACTGTTTTTT. Its translation is CASSFRGGGGGEKLFF.

This clonotype showed up just a few times. The CDR3 DNA reads as TGTGCCACCAGCAGAGCCGGCATGAACACTGAAGCTTTCTTT. It specifies CATSRAGMNTEAFF. The chain uses TRBV15 and TRBJ1-1; D gene ambiguous. This CDR3 has 14 residues. With 1 base removed from V and 0 bases from J, the gap between germline ends came to 6 bases. Germline-derived CDR1 and CDR2 are LNHNV and YYDKDF (reference sequence).

The rearrangement uses TRBV7-2 and TRBJ2-2, with unresolved D. CDR3 length equals 14 residues. V gave up 2 bases and J gave up 4 bases, with 8 bases separating them. The V gene's germline CDR1 is SGHTA and CDR2 FQGNSA. For the CDR3, the DNA is TGTGCCAGCAGCTTATCCTATAGCACCGGGGAGCTGTTTTTT. It encodes CASSLSYSTGELFF.

This sequence joins TRBV20-1 and TRBJ2-7; D is unclear. The CDR3 extends over 11 amino acids. CDR1 is DFQATT and CDR2 is SNEGSKA in the germline V gene (reference sequence). The germline V and J ends were trimmed by 5 bases and 2 bases, with 7 bases remaining between them. CDR3 sequence reads: CSAQWAYEQYF. The CDR3 nucleotides read TGCAGTGCTCAGTGGGCCTACGAGCAGTACTTC.

The CDR3 DNA is TGTGCCAGCAGCCAAGGGCCCGTCACGGATACGCAGTATTTT. Translating it yields CASSQGPVTDTQYF. The chain is built from TRBV14 and TRBJ2-3; no definite D call. In germline, CDR1 is SGHDN, CDR2 FVKESK. The CDR3 loop spans 14 amino acids. Trimming removed 1 base at V and 6 bases at J, with 11 bases between. Filled out from reference TRBV14 and TRBJ2-3, the complete variable domain reads EAGVTQFPSHSVIEKGQTVTLRCDPISGHDNLYWYRRVMGKEIKFLLHFVKESKQDESGMPNNRFLAERTGGTYSTLKVQPAELEDSGVYFCASSQGPVTDTQYFGPGTRLTVL.

The chain couples TRBV12-3 or TRBV12-4 to TRBJ1-1; the D is unclear. Between the trimmed V and J ends, which lost 6 bases and 1 base, there was a span of 3 bases. CDR3 length: 11 residues. CDR3 in amino acids: CASSSNTEAFF. DNA for the CDR3: TGTGCCAGCAGCTCGAACACTGAAGCTTTCTTT.

V and J are TRBV25-1 and TRBJ1-2, with 8 positions matching TRBD1. From germline, CDR1 is MGHDK and CDR2 SYGVNS. CDR3 size: 14 residues. V was pared by 6 bases and J by 5 bases, with 8 bases of the junction left unmatched. The CDR3 coding sequence is TGTGCCAGCAGCGCACAGGGGGGAGGGTATGGCTACACCTTC. Translated, it gives CASSAQGGGYGYTF.

The genes are TRBV11-3 and TRBJ2-1; TRBD2 is a possible D gene (6 bases). The length of the CDR3 is 14 residues. Germline V gene sequence: CDR1 SGHNT, CDR2 YENEEA. V was pared by 1 base and J by 9 bases, with 13 bases between. CDR3 region: CASSLAGANSEQFF. CDR3 in DNA: TGTGCCAGCAGCTTAGCGGGAGCCAATTCTGAGCAGTTCTTC.

The chain uses TRBV6-1 and TRBJ2-7; the D is unclear. CDR1 is MNHNS, CDR2 SASEGT, per germline. Trimming shortened V by 3 bases and J by 0 bases, and 15 bases separated the two germline ends. The CDR3 spans 16 residues. The CDR3, as DNA: TGTGCCAGCAGTGAGTTTGACCGTCCCTTCTCCTACGAGCAGTACTTC. Protein sequence: CASSEFDRPFSYEQYF.

V gene TRBV11-2 combines with J gene TRBJ2-7; D is ambiguous. CDR3 size: 12 residues. Germline lookup yields CDR1 SGHAT and CDR2 FQNNGV. Deletions cut 5 bases from V and 7 bases from J, with 12 bases between. The CDR3: CASSNGQAEQYF. As DNA, the CDR3 is TGTGCCAGCAGCAATGGGCAGGCTGAGCAGTACTTC.

This clonotype has just a few counts. The V and J genes are TRBV7-2 and TRBJ2-1, with 7 nucleotides matching TRBD1. The CDR3 is 13 residues long. V shed 6 bases and J 6 bases; nucleotides not matched to a gene: 5. The germline CDR1 and CDR2 sequences are SGHTA and FQGNSA. The CDR3 region has the DNA TGTGCCAGCAGACCGAGGACAGGCAATGAGCAGTTCTTC. Encoded protein: CASRPRTGNEQFF.

This clonotype has just a few counts. The chain recombines TRBV24-1 with TRBJ2-7, with D unresolved. Trimming removed 4 bases at V and 3 bases at J, with 9 bases between. Germline V gene sequence: CDR1 KGHDR, CDR2 SFDVKD. CDR3 length: 13 residues. Here the CDR3 reads CATSDSPSYEQYF. In DNA, the CDR3 is TGTGCCACCAGTGACAGTCCTAGCTACGAGCAGTACTTC.

This clonotype was detected a few times. The CDR3 region is CASSQVFQSNEKLFF. CDR3 sequence (DNA): TGCGCCAGCAGCCAAGTTTTCCAGTCTAATGAAAAACTGTTTTTT. J is TRBJ1-4 and V is TRBV4-1; D remains unclear. Germline CDR1 reads MGHRA; CDR2 reads YSYEKL. The CDR3 sequence is 15 residues long. V gave up 1 base and J gave up 3 bases, with 9 bases separating them.